The sequence of this T cell receptor (beta chain) was determined in a study of blood T cells in healthy people across ages. Study-level findings and limits: Changes in expanded clonotypes were possibly confounded, as the CMV status of donors was unknown. Naive CD4+ cell counts and diversity both ran higher in long-lived than in aged donors.

A second PCR of about 7 to 12 cycles used a sample-barcoded 5' primer and a J-beta primer mix. TCRdb called the 5' RACE reads again in MiXCR, with one record for every CDR3 protein. The table lists about 900,000 distinct CDR3 sequences, approximately 59% of them singletons. A note on this clonotype: The antigen remains unidentified.

CDR3 length: 15 residues. Per the germline V gene, CDR1 is MNHNS and CDR2 is SASEGT. Trimming cost V 2 bases and J 1 base, with 11 bases left between them. Each donor was a healthy Caucasian individual from Russia, aged about 6 to 90. Isolated per sample were at least 7 million PBMCs. This clonotype was sampled from a man aged 25-45 years in good health. The specimen was blood. This chain connects TRBV6-1 to TRBJ2-5; tentative D call: TRBD1 (6 bases). Here the CDR3 reads CASSELGAGQETQYF. In nucleotides, the CDR3 is TGTGCCAGCAGTGAACTGGGGGCCGGCCAAGAGACCCAGTACTTC.